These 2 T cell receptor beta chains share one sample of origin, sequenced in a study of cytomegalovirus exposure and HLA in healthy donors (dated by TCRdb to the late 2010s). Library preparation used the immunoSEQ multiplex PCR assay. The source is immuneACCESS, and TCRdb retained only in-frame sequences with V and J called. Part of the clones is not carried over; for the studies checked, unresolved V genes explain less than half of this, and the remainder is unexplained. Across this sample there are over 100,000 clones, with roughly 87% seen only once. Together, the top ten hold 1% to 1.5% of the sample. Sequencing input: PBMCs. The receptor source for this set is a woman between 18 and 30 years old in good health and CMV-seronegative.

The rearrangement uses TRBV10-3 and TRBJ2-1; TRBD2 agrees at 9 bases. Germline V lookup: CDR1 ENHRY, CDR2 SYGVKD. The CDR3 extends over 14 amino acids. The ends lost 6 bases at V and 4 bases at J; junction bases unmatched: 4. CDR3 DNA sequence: TGTGCCATCAGGGGGACTAGCCCTTACAATGAGCAGTTCTTC. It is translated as CAIRGTSPYNEQFF.

CDR3 DNA sequence: TGTGCCAGCAGCTTGACCTCTAGCGGGGGGGCGAGCGAGACCCAGTACTTC. Translating it yields CASSLTSSGGASETQYF. The chain is built from TRBV7-2 and TRBJ2-5; 12 positions agree with TRBD2. The CDR3 totals 17 residues. The V gene's germline CDR1 is SGHTA and CDR2 FQGNSA. Unmatched junction bases numbered 10, after V lost 3 bases and J lost 5 bases.